These 23 T cell receptor beta chains were sequenced from one sample in a study of CD8+ T cells in alopecia areata. The treatment here: oral pan-JAK inhibitor, 5-10 mg twice daily. Reverse transcribed after extraction, RNA yielded cDNA as the sequencing template. Generated by immunoSEQ multiplex PCR, the TCRdb table keeps only in-frame clones and is missing some. The sample has about 140,000 clones; more than 85% are singletons. The sequencing here drew on CD8+ T cells sorted from blood, taken at week 4, from a patient treated with tofacitinib. These receptors all come from a human donor with alopecia areata.

The chain uses TRBV5-5 and TRBJ2-4; TRBD1 might be the D (6 bases). Germline V gene lookup returns CDR1 SGHKS and CDR2 YYEKEE (reference sequence). There are 17 residues in the CDR3. With 2 bases removed from V and 1 base from J, the gap between germline ends came to 16 bases. In DNA form, the CDR3 reads TGTGCCAGCAGCTTATACAGGGTTCGGTGGGCCAAAAACATTCAGTACTTC. Its protein product is CASSLYRVRWAKNIQYF.

This rearrangement joins TRBV11-1 to TRBJ2-4; D might be TRBD1 or TRBD2, each matching 5 bases. Between the trimmed V and J ends, which lost 8 bases and 1 base, there was a span of 6 bases. This CDR3 is built from 12 residues. Germline V lookup: CDR1 SGHAT, CDR2 FQDESV (reference sequence). The CDR3 reads CASEGAKNIQYF. The CDR3 nucleotides are TGTGCCAGCGAGGGGGCCAAAAACATTCAGTACTTC.

This chain links TRBV28 with TRBJ2-7; 8 nucleotides align to TRBD2. The trim removed 2 bases at V and 3 bases at J, leaving 18 bases unmatched. The germline gives CDR1 MDHEN, CDR2 SYDVKM. The CDR3 runs 19 residues. Written as DNA, the CDR3 is TGTGCCAGCAGTTTACGGACACAGGTAGCGGGAAGATTCGTCTACGAGCAGTACTTC. Translated, it gives CASSLRTQVAGRFVYEQYF.

This clone was counted once. V usage is TRBV7-7 and J usage is TRBJ2-3, with D tentatively TRBD2 (6 bases). With 3 bases removed from V and 6 bases from J, the gap between germline ends came to 16 bases. From germline, CDR1 is SSHAT and CDR2 FNYEAQ (reference sequence). The CDR3 extends over 15 amino acids. The CDR3 DNA follows: TGTGCCAGCAGCTTTACGAAGGGTCGGGGGGATACGCAGTATTTT. Encoded protein: CASSFTKGRGDTQYF.

The CDR3 region has the DNA TGTGCCAGCAGAAGACAGGGCGCAAACAATGAGCAGTTCTTC. It codes for CASRRQGANNEQFF. The chain joins TRBV7-9 to TRBJ2-1; 7 nucleotides agree with TRBD1. With V trimmed by 6 bases and J by 5 bases, 7 bases remained unmatched. There are 14 residues in the CDR3. Per germline, CDR1 SEHNR and CDR2 FQNEAQ (reference sequence).

This chain links TRBV19 with TRBJ2-7; D remains unclear. The V end was cut by 2 bases, the J end by 2 bases, with 7 bases between. The CDR3 has 13 residues. Germline values: CDR1 LNHDA, CDR2 SQIVND (reference sequence). CDR3 amino acids: CASSITDTYEQYF. The CDR3 DNA reads as TGTGCCAGTAGTATAACCGATACCTACGAGCAGTACTTC.

The chain combines TRBV10-3 with TRBJ1-5; D not certain. CDR3 size: 14 residues. Per the germline V gene, CDR1 is ENHRY and CDR2 is SYGVKD. V was trimmed by 5 bases and J by 5 bases, leaving 13 bases between them. DNA for the CDR3: TGTGCCATCAGTCTCAACCCGGGAGATCAGCCCCAGCATTTT. Translated, it gives CAISLNPGDQPQHF.

The chain recombines TRBV27 with TRBJ2-5, with 8 bases that match TRBD2. The CDR3 contains 14 residues. CDR1 is MNHEY, CDR2 SMNVEV, per germline (reference sequence). Unmatched junction bases numbered 5, after V lost 8 bases and J lost 0 bases. CDR3 nucleotide sequence: TGTGCCAGCTCATTTAGCGGGGACCAAGAGACCCAGTACTTC. Residues: CASSFSGDQETQYF.

The CDR3 DNA reads as TGTGCCAGCAGCTTCAGAGGAGGTCCATCCTCCTACAATGAGCAGTTCTTC. Protein sequence: CASSFRGGPSSYNEQFF. The gene calls are TRBV13 and TRBJ2-1; maybe TRBD2 (5 bases). Trimming took 3 bases from V and 0 from J, leaving 15 bases between them. This CDR3 spans 17 amino acids. Germline assignment: CDR1 PRHDT and CDR2 FYEKMQ (reference sequence).

The chain links TRBV4-1 to TRBJ2-7; tentatively, D is TRBD2 (5 bases). Germline V gives CDR1 MGHRA, CDR2 YSYEKL. The CDR3 totals 13 residues. The V end was cut by 0 bases, the J end by 6 bases, with 9 bases between. The DNA of the CDR3 is TGCGCCAGCAGCCAAGAAGACCGGGGCGAGCAGTACTTC. This sequence encodes CASSQEDRGEQYF.

As to this clone: Other DNA sequences in the sample encode the same CDR3. The rearrangement uses TRBV5-4 and TRBJ2-7; D is uncertain. This CDR3 is 11 amino acids long. V was shortened by 3 bases and J by 1 base, with 2 bases between the two germline ends. Germline V gene sequence: CDR1 SGHNT, CDR2 YYREEE (reference sequence). CDR3 nucleotide sequence: TGTGCCAGCAGCTCATCCTACGAGCAGTACTTC. It translates to CASSSSYEQYF.

This sequence joins TRBV7-9 and TRBJ1-2; D gene uncertain. Per germline, CDR1 SEHNR and CDR2 FQNEAQ (reference sequence). V dropped 1 base and J dropped 2 bases, with 8 bases sitting between them. This CDR3 comprises 14 residues. The CDR3 sequence: CASSLDNSNYGYTF. The CDR3 DNA reads TGTGCCAGCAGCTTAGACAACAGCAACTATGGCTACACCTTC.

The rearrangement uses TRBV6-6 and TRBJ2-1, with unresolved D. V lost 5 bases and J 2 bases, leaving 10 bases between the germline ends. The germline gives CDR1 MNHNY, CDR2 SVGAGI (reference sequence). The CDR3 has 14 amino acids. The CDR3 DNA is TGTGCCAGCAGTGCCGACTTTACCTACAATGAGCAGTTCTTC. Translated: CASSADFTYNEQFF.

This clone was picked up one time. The chain is built from TRBV4-1 and TRBJ2-7; D unresolved. Germline CDR1 MGHRA, CDR2 YSYEKL. The CDR3 spans 15 residues. Trimming cost V 0 bases and J 1 base, with 10 bases left between them. The chain's CDR3 is CASSQEPGGSYEQYF. The DNA for the CDR3 is TGCGCCAGCAGCCAAGAACCCGGCGGTTCCTACGAGCAGTACTTC.

On this clone: This sample also contains other DNA sequences that code for the same CDR3. V gene TRBV29-1 combines with J gene TRBJ2-7; unclear D gene. With 2 bases removed from V and 0 bases from J, the gap between germline ends came to 8 bases. The CDR3 totals 13 residues. Germline loops: CDR1 SQVTM, CDR2 ANQGSEA. The CDR3 coding sequence is TGCAGCGTTGAACGAGCATCCTCCTACGAGCAGTACTTC. The encoded protein is CSVERASSYEQYF.

This rearrangement joins TRBV13 to TRBJ2-1; D unresolved. The V gene's germline CDR1 is PRHDT and CDR2 FYEKMQ (reference sequence). V lost 1 base and J lost 10, with 11 bases in between. This CDR3 comprises 13 residues. The CDR3: CASSLVPHGEQFF. The CDR3 nucleotides read TGTGCCAGCAGCTTAGTCCCTCACGGGGAGCAGTTCTTC.

Here the CDR3 reads CSVGQGTTYEQYF. CDR3 sequence (DNA): TGCAGCGTTGGACAGGGGACTACCTACGAGCAGTACTTC. V is TRBV29-1 and J is TRBJ2-7; D is perhaps TRBD1 (8 bases). The germline CDR1 and CDR2 sequences are SQVTM and ANQGSEA. The CDR3 loop spans 13 amino acids. The V end was cut by 4 bases, the J end by 2 bases, with 12 bases between.

V and J are TRBV27 and TRBJ2-1; TRBD2 aligns across 8 bases. The CDR3 totals 15 residues. The junction had 4 bases not matched to a gene; V was cut back by 2 bases and J by 4 bases. Per the germline V gene, CDR1 is MNHEY and CDR2 is SMNVEV (reference sequence). For the CDR3, the DNA is TGTGCCAGCAGTTTAATAAGCGGGGGTTACAATGAGCAGTTCTTC. Amino acid sequence: CASSLISGGYNEQFF.

This chain connects TRBV30 to TRBJ2-5, with D perhaps matching TRBD2 (5 bases). Deletions cut 0 bases from V and 5 bases from J, with 10 bases between. This CDR3 spans 13 amino acids. The germline V gene encodes CDR1 GTSNPN and CDR2 SVGIG (reference sequence). CDR3 nucleotides: TGTGCCTGGAGTGTAGCGGCGTGGGAGACCCAGTACTTC. It yields the protein CAWSVAAWETQYF.

The chain has TRBV6-5 and TRBJ2-1; 10 nucleotides align to TRBD1. Losses at the gene ends were 7 bases for V and 6 bases for J; bases not matched to a gene: 9. The CDR3 contains 15 residues. Germline CDR1 and CDR2: MNHEY and SVGAGI. The CDR3 DNA sequence: TGTGCCAGCACCACCGGGACAGGGGTGACCAATGAGCAGTTCTTC. Protein product: CASTTGTGVTNEQFF.

J is TRBJ2-7 and V is TRBV29-1; possible D gene TRBD1, 5 bases. V lost 3 bases to trimming and J lost 0 bases, with 18 bases between them. The CDR3 extends over 16 amino acids. Germline V gives CDR1 SQVTM, CDR2 ANQGSEA. This CDR3 reads CSVELYSQGSSYEQYF. The CDR3 DNA follows: TGCAGCGTTGAGTTGTATTCGCAGGGAAGCTCCTACGAGCAGTACTTC.

This sequence joins TRBV29-1 and TRBJ2-3, with 10 bases that match TRBD1. The germline V gene has CDR1 SQVTM and CDR2 ANQGSEA. There are 20 residues in the CDR3. V lost 1 base and J lost 2; bases outside the gene matches: 18. The CDR3 nucleotides read TGCAGCGTTGAAGTAGGAGAGACAGGGGGCAGATTGGCAGCCACAGATACGCAGTATTTT. This codes for CSVEVGETGGRLAATDTQYF.

The chain combines TRBV11-2 with TRBJ2-1; 7 nucleotides line up with TRBD1. Germline values: CDR1 SGHAT, CDR2 FQNNGV. CDR3 length: 13 amino acids. V lost 1 base and J lost 6; bases outside the gene matches: 0. The CDR3 here is CASSLGQGNEQFF. The CDR3 region has the DNA TGTGCCAGCAGCTTAGGACAGGGCAATGAGCAGTTCTTC.